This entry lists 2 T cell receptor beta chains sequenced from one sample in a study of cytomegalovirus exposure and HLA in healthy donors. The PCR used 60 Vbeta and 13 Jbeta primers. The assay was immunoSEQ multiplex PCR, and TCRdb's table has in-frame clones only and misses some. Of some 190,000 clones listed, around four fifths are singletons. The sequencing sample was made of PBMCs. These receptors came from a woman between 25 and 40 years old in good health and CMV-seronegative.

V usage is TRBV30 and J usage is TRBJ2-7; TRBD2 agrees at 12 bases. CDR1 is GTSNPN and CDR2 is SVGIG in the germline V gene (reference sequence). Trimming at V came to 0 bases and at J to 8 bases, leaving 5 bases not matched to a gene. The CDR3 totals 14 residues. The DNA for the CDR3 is TGTGCCTGGAGTGTGGCTAGCGGGGGGGGTCAGCAGTACTTC. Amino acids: CAWSVASGGGQQYF.

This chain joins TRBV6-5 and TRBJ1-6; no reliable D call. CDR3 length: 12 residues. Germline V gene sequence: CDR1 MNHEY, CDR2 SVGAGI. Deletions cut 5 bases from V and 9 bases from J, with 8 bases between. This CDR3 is CASSESVSPLHF. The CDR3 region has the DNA TGTGCCAGCAGTGAGTCTGTTTCACCCCTCCACTTT.